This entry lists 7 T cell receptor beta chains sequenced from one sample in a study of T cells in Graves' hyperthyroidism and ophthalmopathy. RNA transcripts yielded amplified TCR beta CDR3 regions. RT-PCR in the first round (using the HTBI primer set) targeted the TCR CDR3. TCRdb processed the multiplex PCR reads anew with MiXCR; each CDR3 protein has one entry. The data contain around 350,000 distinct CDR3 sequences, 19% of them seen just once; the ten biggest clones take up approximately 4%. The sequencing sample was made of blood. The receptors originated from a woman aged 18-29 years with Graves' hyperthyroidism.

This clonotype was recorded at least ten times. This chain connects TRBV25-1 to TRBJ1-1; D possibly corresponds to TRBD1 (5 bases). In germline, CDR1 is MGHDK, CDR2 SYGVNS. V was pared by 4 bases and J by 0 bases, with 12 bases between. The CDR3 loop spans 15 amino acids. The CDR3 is CASSGLGTVNTEAFF. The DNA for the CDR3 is TGTGCCAGCAGTGGCTTGGGGACGGTGAACACTGAAGCTTTCTTT.

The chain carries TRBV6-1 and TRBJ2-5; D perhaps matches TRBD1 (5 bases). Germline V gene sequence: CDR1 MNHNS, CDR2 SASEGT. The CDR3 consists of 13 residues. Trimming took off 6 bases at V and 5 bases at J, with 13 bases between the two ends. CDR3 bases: TGTGCCAGCAGCCAGGGTCCCGGGGAGACCCAGTACTTC. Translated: CASSQGPGETQYF.

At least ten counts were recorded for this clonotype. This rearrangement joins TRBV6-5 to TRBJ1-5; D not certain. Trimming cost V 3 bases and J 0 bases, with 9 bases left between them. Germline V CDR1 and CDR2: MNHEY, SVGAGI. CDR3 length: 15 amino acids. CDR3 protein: CASSYSADSNQPQHF. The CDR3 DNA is TGTGCCAGCAGTTATAGCGCAGATAGCAATCAGCCCCAGCATTTT.

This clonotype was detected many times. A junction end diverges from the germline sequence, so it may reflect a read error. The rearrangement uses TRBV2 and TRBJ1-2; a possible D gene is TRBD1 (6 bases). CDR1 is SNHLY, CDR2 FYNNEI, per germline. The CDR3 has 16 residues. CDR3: CAGRLTGRGGDYGYTF. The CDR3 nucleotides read TGTGCCGGCAGACTCACCGGCAGGGGAGGGGACTATGGCTACACCTTC.

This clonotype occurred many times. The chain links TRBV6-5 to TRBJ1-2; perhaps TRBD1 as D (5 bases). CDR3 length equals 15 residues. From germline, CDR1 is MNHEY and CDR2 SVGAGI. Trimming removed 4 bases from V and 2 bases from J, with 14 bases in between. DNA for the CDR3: TGTGCCAGCAGTTCCCGGGACGCCTTGAACTATGGCTACACCTTC. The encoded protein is CASSSRDALNYGYTF.

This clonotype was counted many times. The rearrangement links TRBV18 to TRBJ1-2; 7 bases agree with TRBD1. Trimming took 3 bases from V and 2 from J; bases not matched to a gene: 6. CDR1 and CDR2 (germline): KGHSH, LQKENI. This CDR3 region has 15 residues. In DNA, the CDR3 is TGTGCCAGCTCACCTTTGGGACAGACAAACTATGGCTACACCTTC. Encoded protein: CASSPLGQTNYGYTF. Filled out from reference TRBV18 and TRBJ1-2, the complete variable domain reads NAGVMQNPRHLVRRRGQEARLRCSPMKGHSHVYWYRQLPEEGLKFMVYLQKENIIDESGMPKERFSAEFPKEGPSILRIQQVVRGDSAAYFCASSPLGQTNYGYTFGSGTRLTVV.

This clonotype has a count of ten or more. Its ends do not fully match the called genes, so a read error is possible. CDR3 bases: TGCGCCAGCGGTGACATCGGCACTGAAGCTTTCTTT. It encodes CASGDIGTEAFF. The rearrangement uses TRBV10-2 and TRBJ1-1; D gene ambiguous. Germline V gene data show CDR1 as WSHSY and CDR2 as SAAADI. This CDR3 region has 12 residues.